This entry is about one T cell receptor beta chain. The data originate from a study of Ad26.COV2.S vaccination and SARS-CoV-2 variants. Study-level information: Recipients of Ad26.COV2.S got it intramuscularly, once or twice 56 days apart.

Trimming left V 7 bases short and J 6 bases short, with 16 bases between. The CDR3 consists of 13 residues. Assay: immunoSEQ multiplex PCR; the TCRdb copy retains only in-frame clones and omits some. The sample has about 350,000 clones; about 88% are singletons. Treatment reported: approximately 18 received Ad26.COV2.S at low or high dose, single or two shots; several received placebo; per-sample allocation not given. Samples were taken on day 63 after the first vaccine or placebo injection. Sample: peripheral blood, taken in a trial of Ad26.COV2.S vaccine versus placebo. This clonotype was obtained from a person between 18 and 65 years old who received the Ad26.COV2.S COVID-19 vaccine or a placebo. V gene TRBV12-3 or TRBV12-4 combines with J gene TRBJ2-7; D tentatively reads TRBD1 or TRBD2 (5 bases each). This CDR3 reads CASTFRGVPEQYF. The CDR3 nucleotides read TGTGCCAGCACCTTCAGAGGGGTACCCGAGCAGTACTTC.